This TCR beta chain is drawn from a study of OX40 agonist ivuxolimab in advanced cancers. Study-level background: Dose-escalation patients were diagnosed with hepatocellular carcinoma, melanoma, renal cell cancer or head and neck cancer. Findings and limits, study-wide: Partly responding patients at 0.1-3.0 mg/kg showed some of the smallest clonal expansion.

Produced via immunoSEQ multiplex PCR; TCRdb's table is partial and in-frame only. Among tens of thousands of clones, 94% were seen once, and the ten largest hold over 20%. Notes on this clone: Antigen: not known.

The sequencing here drew on CD4+ or CD8+ T cells sorted from blood, taken in a trial of the OX40 agonist ivuxolimab. The origin of this receptor is an adult with an advanced solid tumor such as melanoma, head and neck, liver or kidney cancer.

CDR3 DNA sequence: TGTGCCAGCAGCTTAGGACAGGATTACGAGCAGTACTTC. The encoded protein is CASSLGQDYEQYF. The rearrangement uses TRBV7-2 and TRBJ2-7, with D perhaps TRBD1 (6 bases). Trimming removed 1 base at V and 4 bases at J, with 8 bases between. The germline V gene encodes CDR1 SGHTA and CDR2 FQGNSA. The CDR3 is 13 amino acids. Together with reference TRBV7-2 and TRBJ2-7, the CDR3 gives the full variable domain: GAGVSQSPSNKVTEKGKDVELRCDPISGHTALYWYRQSLGQGLEFLIYFQGNSAPDKSGLPSDRFSAERTGGSVSTLTIQRTQQEDSAVYLCASSLGQDYEQYFGPGTRLTVT.